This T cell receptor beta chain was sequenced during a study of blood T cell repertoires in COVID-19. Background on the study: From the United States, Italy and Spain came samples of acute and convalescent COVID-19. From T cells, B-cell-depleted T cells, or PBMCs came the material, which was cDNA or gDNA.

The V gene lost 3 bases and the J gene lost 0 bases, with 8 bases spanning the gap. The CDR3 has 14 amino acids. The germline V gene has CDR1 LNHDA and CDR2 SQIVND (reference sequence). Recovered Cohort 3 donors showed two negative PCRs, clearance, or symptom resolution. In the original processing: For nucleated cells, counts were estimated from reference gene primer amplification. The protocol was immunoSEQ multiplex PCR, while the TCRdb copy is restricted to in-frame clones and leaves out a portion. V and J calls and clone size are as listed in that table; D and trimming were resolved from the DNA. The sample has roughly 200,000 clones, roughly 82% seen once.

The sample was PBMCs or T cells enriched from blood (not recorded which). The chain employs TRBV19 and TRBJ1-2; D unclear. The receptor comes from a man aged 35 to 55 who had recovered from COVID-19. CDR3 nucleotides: TGTGCCAGTAGTATCATTACATCTAACTATGGCTACACCTTC. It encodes CASSIITSNYGYTF.